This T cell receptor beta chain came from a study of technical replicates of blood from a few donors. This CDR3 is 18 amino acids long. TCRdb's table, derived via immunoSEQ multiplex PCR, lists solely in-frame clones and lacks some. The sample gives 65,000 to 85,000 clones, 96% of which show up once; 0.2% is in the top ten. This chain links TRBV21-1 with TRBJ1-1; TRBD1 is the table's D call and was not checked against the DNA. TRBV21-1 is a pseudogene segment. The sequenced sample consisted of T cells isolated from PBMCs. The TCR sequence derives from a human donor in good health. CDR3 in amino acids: CASSKKPRQNPKDTEAFF. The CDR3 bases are TGTGCCAGCAGCAAAAAGCCTAGACAGAACCCAAAGGACACTGAAGCTTTCTTT.